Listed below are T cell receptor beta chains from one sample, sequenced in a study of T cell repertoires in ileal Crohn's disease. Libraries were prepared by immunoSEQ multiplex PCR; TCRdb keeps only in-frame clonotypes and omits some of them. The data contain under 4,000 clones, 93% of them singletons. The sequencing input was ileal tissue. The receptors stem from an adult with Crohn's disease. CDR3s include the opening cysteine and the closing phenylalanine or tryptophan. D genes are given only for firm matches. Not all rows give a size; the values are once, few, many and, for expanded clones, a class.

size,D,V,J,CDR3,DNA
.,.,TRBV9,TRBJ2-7,CASSSGHEQYF,TGTGCCAGCAGTTCAGGCCACGAGCAGTACTTC
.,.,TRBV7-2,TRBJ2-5,CASSPPGTRWETQYF,TGTGCCAGCAGCCCCCCCGGGACACGGTGGGAGACCCAGTACTTC
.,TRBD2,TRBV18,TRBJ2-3,CASSPRGASTDTQYF,TGTGCCAGCTCACCGCGGGGGGCCAGCACAGATACGCAGTATTTT
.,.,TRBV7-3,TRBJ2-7,CASSLSRQSYEQYF,TGTGCCAGCAGCTTAAGTAGACAGTCCTACGAGCAGTACTTC
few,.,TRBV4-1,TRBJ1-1,CASSQSVTFEAFF,TGCGCCAGCAGCCAGTCCGTTACCTTTGAAGCTTTCTTT
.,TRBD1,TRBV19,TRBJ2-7,CASTPTGGIYEQYF,TGTGCCAGTACTCCGACAGGGGGAATCTACGAGCAGTACTTC
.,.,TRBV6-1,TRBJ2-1,CASSPEPTEYNEQFF,TGTGCCAGCAGTCCCGAACCGACAGAATACAATGAGCAGTTCTTC
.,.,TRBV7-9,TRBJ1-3,CASSNPGAGSRNTIYF,TGTGCCAGCAGCAACCCCGGAGCTGGTTCTCGAAACACCATATATTTT
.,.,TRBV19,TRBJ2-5,CASSMGFGGETQYF,TGTGCCAGTAGTATGGGATTCGGGGGAGAGACCCAGTACTTC
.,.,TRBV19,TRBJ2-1,CASSIRRGNNYNEQFF,TGTGCCAGTAGTATACGCAGGGGAAACAACTACAATGAGCAGTTCTTC
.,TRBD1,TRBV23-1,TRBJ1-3,CASSHQGQAESHTIYF,TGCGCCAGCAGTCACCAGGGACAGGCGGAGAGCCACACCATATATTTT
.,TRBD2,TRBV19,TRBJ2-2,CASIARTGGTGELFF,TGTGCCAGTATAGCCCGGACGGGGGGCACCGGGGAGCTGTTTTTT
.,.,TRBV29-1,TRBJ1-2,CSVPIGPTRASGYTF,TGCAGCGTACCTATCGGACCTACTCGGGCGTCTGGCTACACCTTC
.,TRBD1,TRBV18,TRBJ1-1,CASSPGTGPFRAEAFF,TGTGCCAGCTCACCAGGGACAGGTCCGTTCAGGGCTGAAGCTTTCTTT
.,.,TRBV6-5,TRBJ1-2,CASSYTFPANYGYTF,TGTGCCAGCAGTTATACTTTTCCAGCTAACTATGGCTACACCTTC
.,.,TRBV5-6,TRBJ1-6,CASSLYRSSSPLHF,TGTGCCAGCAGCTTGTACCGGTCTAGTTCACCCCTCCACTTT
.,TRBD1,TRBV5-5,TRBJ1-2,CASRSTGLWTF,TGTGCCAGCAGGTCGACAGGGCTGTGGACCTTC
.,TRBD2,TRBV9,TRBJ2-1,CASSTIAGAVYNEQFF,TGTGCCAGCAGCACGATAGCGGGGGCCGTCTACAATGAGCAGTTCTTC
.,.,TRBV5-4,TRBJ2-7,CASSPIDGRDTDTSYEQYF,TGTGCCAGCAGCCCAATCGATGGAAGAGATACAGATACTTCCTACGAGCAGTACTTC
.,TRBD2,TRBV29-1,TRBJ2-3,CSVPGTSSGTDTQYF,TGCAGCGTCCCCGGGACTAGCTCCGGCACAGATACGCAGTATTTT
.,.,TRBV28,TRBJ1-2,CASSYGAGRVHGYTF,TGTGCCAGCAGTTATGGGGCCGGGAGGGTGCATGGCTACACCTTC
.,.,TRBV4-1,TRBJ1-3,CASSHTRTPLSGNTIYF,TGCGCCAGCAGCCACACCCGGACTCCTCTCTCTGGAAACACCATATATTTT
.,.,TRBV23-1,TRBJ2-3,CASSQSKDSQVTDTQYF,TGCGCCAGCAGTCAATCGAAAGACAGCCAAGTCACAGATACGCAGTATTTT
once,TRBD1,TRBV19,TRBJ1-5,CASSVDRIDNQPQHF,TGTGCCAGTAGTGTGGACAGGATTGATAATCAGCCCCAGCATTTT
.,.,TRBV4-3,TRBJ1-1,CASSQDLENTEAFF,TGCGCCAGCAGCCAAGATTTAGAGAACACTGAAGCTTTCTTT
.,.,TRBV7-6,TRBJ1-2,CASSLVAGPIYGYTF,TGTGCCAGCAGCTTAGTAGCGGGACCCATTTATGGCTACACCTTC
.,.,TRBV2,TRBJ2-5,CASTDPGLQETQYF,TGTGCCAGCACCGACCCAGGGTTACAAGAGACCCAGTACTTC
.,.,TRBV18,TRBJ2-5,CASSPPGWETQYF,TGTGCCAGCTCACCACCCGGATGGGAGACCCAGTACTTC
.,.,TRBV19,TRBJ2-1,CASKLLGGSSSYNEQFF,TGTGCCAGTAAACTTCTTGGGGGTTCTAGCTCCTACAATGAGCAGTTCTTC